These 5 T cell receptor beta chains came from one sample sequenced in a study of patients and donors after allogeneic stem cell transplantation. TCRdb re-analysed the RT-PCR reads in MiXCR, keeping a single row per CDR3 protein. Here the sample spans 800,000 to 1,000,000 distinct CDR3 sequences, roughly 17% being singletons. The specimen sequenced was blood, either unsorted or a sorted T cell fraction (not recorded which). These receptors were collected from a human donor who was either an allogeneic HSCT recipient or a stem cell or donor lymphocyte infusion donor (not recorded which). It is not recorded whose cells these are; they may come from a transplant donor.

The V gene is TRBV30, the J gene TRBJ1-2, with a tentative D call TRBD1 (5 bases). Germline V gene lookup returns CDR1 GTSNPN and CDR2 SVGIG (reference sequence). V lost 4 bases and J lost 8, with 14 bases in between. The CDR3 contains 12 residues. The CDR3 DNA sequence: TGTGCCTGGACCGCCCGGGGGGGAGGCTACACCTTC. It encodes CAWTARGGGYTF. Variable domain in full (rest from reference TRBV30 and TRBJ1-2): SQTIHQWPATLVQPVGSPLSLECTVEGTSNPNLYWYRQAAGRGLQLLFYSVGIGQISSEVPQNLSASRPQDRQFILSSKKLLLSDSGFYLCAWTARGGGYTFGSGTRLTVV.

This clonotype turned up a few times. The CDR3 bases are TGCGCCAGCAGCTTGGTAGTCAGGGGCTACGAGCAGTACTTC. Protein sequence: CASSLVVRGYEQYF. J is TRBJ2-7 and V is TRBV5-1; the D gene is possibly TRBD1 (6 bases). V lost 0 bases, J lost 3 bases, and 10 bases lay in between. This CDR3 region has 14 residues. From germline, CDR1 is SGHRS and CDR2 YFSETQ.

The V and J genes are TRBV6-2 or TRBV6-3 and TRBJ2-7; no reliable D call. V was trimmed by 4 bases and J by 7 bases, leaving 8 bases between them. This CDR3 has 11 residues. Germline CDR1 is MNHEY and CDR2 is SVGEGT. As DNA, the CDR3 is TGTGCCAGCAGTTCTACTTGGGAGCAGTACTTC. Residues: CASSSTWEQYF.

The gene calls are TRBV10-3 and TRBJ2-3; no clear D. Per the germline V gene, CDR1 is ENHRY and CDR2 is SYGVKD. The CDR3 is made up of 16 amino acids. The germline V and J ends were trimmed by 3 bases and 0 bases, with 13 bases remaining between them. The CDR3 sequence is CAISDYPRPSTDTQYF. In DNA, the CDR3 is TGTGCCATCAGTGACTACCCTCGACCCAGCACAGATACGCAGTATTTT.

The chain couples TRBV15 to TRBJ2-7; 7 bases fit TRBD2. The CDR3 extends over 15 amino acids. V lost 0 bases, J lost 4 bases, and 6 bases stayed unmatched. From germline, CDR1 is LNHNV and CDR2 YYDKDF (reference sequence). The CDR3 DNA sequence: TGTGCCACCAGCAGAGACAGGACTAGTGGTTACGAGCAGTACTTC. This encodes CATSRDRTSGYEQYF. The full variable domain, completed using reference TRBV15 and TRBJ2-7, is DAMVIQNPRYQVTQFGKPVTLSCSQTLNHNVMYWYQQKSSQAPKLLFHYYDKDFNNEADTPDNFQSRRPNTSFCFLDIRSPGLGDTAMYLCATSRDRTSGYEQYFGPGTRLTVT.